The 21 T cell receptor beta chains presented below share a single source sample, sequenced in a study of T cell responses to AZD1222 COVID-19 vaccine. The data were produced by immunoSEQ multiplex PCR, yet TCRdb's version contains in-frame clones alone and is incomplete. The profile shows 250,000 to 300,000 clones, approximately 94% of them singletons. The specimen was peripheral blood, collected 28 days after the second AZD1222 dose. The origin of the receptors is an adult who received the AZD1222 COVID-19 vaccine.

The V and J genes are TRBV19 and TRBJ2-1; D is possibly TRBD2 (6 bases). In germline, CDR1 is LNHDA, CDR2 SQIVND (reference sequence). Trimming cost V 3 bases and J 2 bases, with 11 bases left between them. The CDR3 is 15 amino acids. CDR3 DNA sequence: TGTGCCAGTAGTATCGCGGGATCTCCCTACAATGAGCAGTTCTTC. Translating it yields CASSIAGSPYNEQFF.

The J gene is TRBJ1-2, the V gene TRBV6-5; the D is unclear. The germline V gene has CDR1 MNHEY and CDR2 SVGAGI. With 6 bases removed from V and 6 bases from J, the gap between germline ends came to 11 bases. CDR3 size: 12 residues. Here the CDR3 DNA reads TGTGCCAGCAGGGCAGAATATCATGGCTACACCTTC. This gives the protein CASRAEYHGYTF.

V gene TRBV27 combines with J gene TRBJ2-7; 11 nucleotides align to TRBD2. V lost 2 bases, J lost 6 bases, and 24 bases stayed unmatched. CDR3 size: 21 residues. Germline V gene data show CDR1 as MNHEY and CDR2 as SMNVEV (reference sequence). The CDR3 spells CASSLPARVGSGGARLREQYF. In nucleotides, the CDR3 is TGTGCCAGCAGTTTACCCGCCAGGGTGGGTAGCGGGGGGGCCCGTCTCCGCGAGCAGTACTTC.

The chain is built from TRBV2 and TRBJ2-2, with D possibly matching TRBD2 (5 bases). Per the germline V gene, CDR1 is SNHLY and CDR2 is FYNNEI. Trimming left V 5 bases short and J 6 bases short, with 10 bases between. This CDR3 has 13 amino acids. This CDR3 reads CASSFEGAGELFF. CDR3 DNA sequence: TGTGCCAGCAGTTTTGAGGGTGCCGGGGAGCTGTTTTTT. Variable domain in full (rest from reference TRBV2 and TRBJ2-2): EPEVTQTPSHQVTQMGQEVILRCVPISNHLYFYWYRQILGQKVEFLVSFYNNEISEKSEIFDDQFSVERPDGSNFTLKIRSTKLEDSAMYFCASSFEGAGELFFGEGSRLTVL.

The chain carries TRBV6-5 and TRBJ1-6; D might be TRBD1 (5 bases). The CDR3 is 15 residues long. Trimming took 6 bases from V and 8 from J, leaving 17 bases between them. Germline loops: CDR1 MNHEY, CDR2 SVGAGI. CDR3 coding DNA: TGTGCCAGCAGGGGTCGGGTGGGGGAGCATTCACCCCTCCACTTT. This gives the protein CASRGRVGEHSPLHF.

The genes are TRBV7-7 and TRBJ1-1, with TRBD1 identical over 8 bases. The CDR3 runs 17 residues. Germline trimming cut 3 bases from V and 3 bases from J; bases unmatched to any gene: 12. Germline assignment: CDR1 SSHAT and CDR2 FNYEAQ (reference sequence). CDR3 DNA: TGTGCCAGCAGCTTCTTGGTTTTTGACAGGGGATACACTGAAGCTTTCTTT. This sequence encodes CASSFLVFDRGYTEAFF.

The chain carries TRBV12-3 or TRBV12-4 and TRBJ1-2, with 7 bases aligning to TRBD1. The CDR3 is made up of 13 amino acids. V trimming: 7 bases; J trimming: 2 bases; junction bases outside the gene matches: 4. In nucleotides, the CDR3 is TGTGCCAGCACCCCGGACAGGAACTATGGCTACACCTTC. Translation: CASTPDRNYGYTF.

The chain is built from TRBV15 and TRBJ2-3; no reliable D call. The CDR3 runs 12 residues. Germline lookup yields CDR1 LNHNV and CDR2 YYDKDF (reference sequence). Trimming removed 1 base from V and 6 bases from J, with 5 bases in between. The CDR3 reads CATSRVHDTQYF. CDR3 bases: TGTGCCACCAGCAGAGTTCATGATACGCAGTATTTT.

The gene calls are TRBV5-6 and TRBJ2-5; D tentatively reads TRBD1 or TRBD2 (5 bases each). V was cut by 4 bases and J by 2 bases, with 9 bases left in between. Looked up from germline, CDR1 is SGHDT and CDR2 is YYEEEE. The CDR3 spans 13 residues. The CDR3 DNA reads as TGTGCCAGCAGCCCGGGGCCGCAAGAGACCCAGTACTTC. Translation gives CASSPGPQETQYF.

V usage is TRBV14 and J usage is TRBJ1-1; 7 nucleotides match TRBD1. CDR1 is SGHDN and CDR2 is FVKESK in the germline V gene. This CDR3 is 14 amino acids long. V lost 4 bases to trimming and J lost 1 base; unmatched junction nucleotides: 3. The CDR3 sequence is CASSPQGRNTEAFF. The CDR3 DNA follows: TGTGCCAGCAGCCCACAGGGGAGGAACACTGAAGCTTTCTTT. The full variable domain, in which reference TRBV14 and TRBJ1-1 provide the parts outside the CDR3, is EAGVTQFPSHSVIEKGQTVTLRCDPISGHDNLYWYRRVMGKEIKFLLHFVKESKQDESGMPNNRFLAERTGGTYSTLKVQPAELEDSGVYFCASSPQGRNTEAFFGQGTRLTVV.

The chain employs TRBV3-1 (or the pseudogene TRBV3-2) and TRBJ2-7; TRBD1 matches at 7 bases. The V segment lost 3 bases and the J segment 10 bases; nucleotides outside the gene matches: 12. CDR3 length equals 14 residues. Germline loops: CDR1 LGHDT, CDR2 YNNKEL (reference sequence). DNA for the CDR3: TGTGCCAGCAGCCAGTTCCAGGGGGTGGGGGATCAGTACTTC. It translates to CASSQFQGVGDQYF.

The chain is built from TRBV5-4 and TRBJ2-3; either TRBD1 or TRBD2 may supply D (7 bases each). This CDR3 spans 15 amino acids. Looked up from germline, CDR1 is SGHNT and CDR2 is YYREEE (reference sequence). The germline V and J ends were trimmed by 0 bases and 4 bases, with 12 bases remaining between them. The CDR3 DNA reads TGTGCCAGCAGCTTGGGGCAGGGGGGGCCAGATACGCAGTATTTT. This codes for CASSLGQGGPDTQYF.

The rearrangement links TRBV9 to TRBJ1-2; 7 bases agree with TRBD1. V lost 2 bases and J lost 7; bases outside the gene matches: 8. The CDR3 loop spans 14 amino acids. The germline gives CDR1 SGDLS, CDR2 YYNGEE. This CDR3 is CASSVSGGVSGYTF. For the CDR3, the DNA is TGTGCCAGCAGCGTTTCAGGGGGAGTGAGTGGCTACACCTTC.

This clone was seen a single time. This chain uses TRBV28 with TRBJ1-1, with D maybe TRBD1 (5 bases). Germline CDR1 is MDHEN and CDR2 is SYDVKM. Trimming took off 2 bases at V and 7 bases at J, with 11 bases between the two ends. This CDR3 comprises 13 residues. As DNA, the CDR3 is TGTGCCAGCAGTTTAGGGGCCCCTATTGAAGCTTTCTTT. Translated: CASSLGAPIEAFF. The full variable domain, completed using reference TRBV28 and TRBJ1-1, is DVKVTQSSRYLVKRTGEKVFLECVQDMDHENMFWYRQDPGLGLRLIYFSYDVKMKEKGDIPEGYSVSREKKERFSLILESASTNQTSMYLCASSLGAPIEAFFGQGTRLTVV.

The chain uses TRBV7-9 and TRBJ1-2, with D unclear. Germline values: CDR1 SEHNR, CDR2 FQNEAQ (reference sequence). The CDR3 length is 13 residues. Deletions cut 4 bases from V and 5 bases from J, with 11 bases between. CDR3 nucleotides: TGTGCCAGCAGCTCTGAAGCGGTTTATGGCTACACCTTC. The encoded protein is CASSSEAVYGYTF.

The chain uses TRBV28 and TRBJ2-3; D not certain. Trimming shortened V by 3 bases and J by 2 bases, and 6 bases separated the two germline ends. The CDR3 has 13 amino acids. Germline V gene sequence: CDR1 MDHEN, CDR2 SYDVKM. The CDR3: CASSFGLTDTQYF. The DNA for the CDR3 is TGTGCCAGCAGTTTTGGCCTCACAGATACGCAGTATTTT.

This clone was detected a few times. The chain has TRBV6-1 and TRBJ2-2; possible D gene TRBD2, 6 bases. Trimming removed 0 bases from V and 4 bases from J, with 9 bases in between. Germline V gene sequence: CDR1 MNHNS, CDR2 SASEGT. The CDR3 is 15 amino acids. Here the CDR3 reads CASSEAVGGTGELFF. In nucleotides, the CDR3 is TGTGCCAGCAGTGAAGCAGTCGGGGGCACCGGGGAGCTGTTTTTT.

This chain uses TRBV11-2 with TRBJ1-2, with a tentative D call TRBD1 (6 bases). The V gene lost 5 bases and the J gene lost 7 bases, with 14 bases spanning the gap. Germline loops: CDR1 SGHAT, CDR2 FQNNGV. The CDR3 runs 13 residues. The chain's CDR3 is CASSPGGGAGYTF. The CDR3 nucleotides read TGTGCCAGCAGCCCGGGGGGGGGCGCTGGCTACACCTTC. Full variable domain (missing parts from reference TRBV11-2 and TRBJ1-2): EAGVAQSPRYKIIEKRQSVAFWCNPISGHATLYWYQQILGQGPKLLIQFQNNGVVDDSQLPKDRFSAERLKGVDSTLKIQPAKLEDSAVYLCASSPGGGAGYTFGSGTRLTVV.

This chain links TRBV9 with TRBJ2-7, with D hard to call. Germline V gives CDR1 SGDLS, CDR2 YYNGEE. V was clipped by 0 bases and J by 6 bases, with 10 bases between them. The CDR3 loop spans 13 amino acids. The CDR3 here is CASSVGSESEQYF. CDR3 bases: TGTGCCAGCAGCGTAGGGTCAGAGAGCGAGCAGTACTTC. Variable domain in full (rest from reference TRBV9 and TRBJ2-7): DSGVTQTPKHLITATGQRVTLRCSPRSGDLSVYWYQQSLDQGLQFLIQYYNGEERAKGNILERFSAQQFPDLHSELNLSSLELGDSALYFCASSVGSESEQYFGPGTRLTVT.

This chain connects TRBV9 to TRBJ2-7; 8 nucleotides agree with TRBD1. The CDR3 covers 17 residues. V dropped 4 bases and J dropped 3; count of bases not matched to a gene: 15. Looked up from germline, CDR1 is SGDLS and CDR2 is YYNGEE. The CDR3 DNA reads TGTGCCAGCAGCAAGGGGGGTTTTGGGACAGGACTCTACGAGCAGTACTTC. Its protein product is CASSKGGFGTGLYEQYF.

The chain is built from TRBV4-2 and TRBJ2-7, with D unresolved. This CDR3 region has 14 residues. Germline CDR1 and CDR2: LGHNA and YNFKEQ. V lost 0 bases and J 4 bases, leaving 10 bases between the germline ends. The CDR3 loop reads CASSQERVRYEQYF. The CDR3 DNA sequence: TGTGCCAGCAGCCAAGAAAGGGTAAGGTACGAGCAGTACTTC.